This TCR beta chain was sequenced in a study of patients and donors after allogeneic stem cell transplantation. This clonotype has just a few counts. TCRdb itself ran the RT-PCR reads through MiXCR, one entry per CDR3 protein. The data hold roughly 880,000 distinct CDR3 sequences, with about a sixth observed a single time. CDR1 is MNHEY, CDR2 SVGEGT, per germline. This CDR3 comprises 12 residues. Trimming cost V 11 bases and J 0 bases; bases outside gene matches: 3. The sequenced sample consisted of blood, either unsorted or a sorted T cell fraction (not recorded which). V is TRBV6-2 or TRBV6-3 and J is TRBJ2-7; 8 nucleotides agree with TRBD1. The TCR originated in a human donor who was either an allogeneic HSCT recipient or a stem cell or donor lymphocyte infusion donor (not recorded which). It is not recorded whose cells these are; they may come from a transplant donor. Written as DNA, the CDR3 is TGTGCCTGCGACAGGGGCTCCTACGAGCAGTACTTC. This encodes CACDRGSYEQYF.